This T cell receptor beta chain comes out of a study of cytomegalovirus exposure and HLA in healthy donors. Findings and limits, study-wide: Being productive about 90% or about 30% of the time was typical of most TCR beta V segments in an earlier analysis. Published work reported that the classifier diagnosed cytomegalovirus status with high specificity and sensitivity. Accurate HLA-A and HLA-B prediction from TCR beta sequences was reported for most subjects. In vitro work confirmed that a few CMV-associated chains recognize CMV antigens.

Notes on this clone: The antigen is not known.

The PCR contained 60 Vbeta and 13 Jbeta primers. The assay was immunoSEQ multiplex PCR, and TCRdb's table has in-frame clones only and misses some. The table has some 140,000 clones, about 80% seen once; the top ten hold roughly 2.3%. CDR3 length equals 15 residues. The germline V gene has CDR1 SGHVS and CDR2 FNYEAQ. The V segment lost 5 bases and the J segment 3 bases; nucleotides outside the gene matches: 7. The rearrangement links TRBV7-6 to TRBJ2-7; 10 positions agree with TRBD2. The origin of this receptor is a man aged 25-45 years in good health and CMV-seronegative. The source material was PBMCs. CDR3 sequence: CASSVTAGGLYEQYF. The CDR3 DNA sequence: TGTGCCAGCAGCGTTACAGCGGGAGGGCTCTACGAGCAGTACTTC.